The clone carrying this TCR beta chain appeared many times. TCRbeta library construction was performed incorporating unique molecular identifiers. Via MiXCR, TCRdb re-called the PCR reads, giving one row per CDR3 protein. This table holds 150,000 to 200,000 distinct CDR3 sequences, over 5.5% found once. These data come from a study of T-cell reconstitution after alpha-beta-depleted transplantation in children. Germline V gene data show CDR1 as SGHDT and CDR2 as YYEEEE. The CDR3 sequence is 15 residues long. The ends were cut back, 0 bases at V and 6 bases at J, with 12 bases in the middle. The sequence was collected from a human donor who donated a stem cell graft to a child with Wiskott-Aldrich syndrome. The sequences come from PBMCs from the stem cell graft donor, collected from the stem cell graft. The V gene is TRBV5-6, the J gene TRBJ2-2; tentatively, D is TRBD1 (6 bases). The CDR3: CASSLGRGSSGELFF. The CDR3 DNA reads TGTGCCAGCAGCTTGGGCAGGGGATCGTCCGGGGAGCTGTTTTTT.